What follows are 5 T cell receptor beta chains derived from one specimen sequenced in a study of T cells in Graves' hyperthyroidism and ophthalmopathy (dated by TCRdb to between 2018 and 2021). The method behind the library was multiplex PCR. The data were produced on an Illumina HiSeq 2000. The TCR beta CDR3 regions were amplified from the RNA transcripts. The first round of RT-PCR for the TCR CDR3 was performed with the HTBI primer set and the Qiagen OneStep RT-PCR kit. TCRdb reprocessing: public reads trimmed at Q25 with fastp, clones called with MiXCR, in-frame beta chains kept. For every CDR3 protein sequence, its rows merge into one entry that carries the most common genes and DNA. The sample table shows 270,000 or so distinct CDR3 sequences, and roughly 15% are seen once. In total, the top ten clones hold around 30% of the sample. The sample consisted of blood. The receptors shown here come from a woman in her forties or fifties with Graves' hyperthyroidism that later progressed to Graves' ophthalmopathy.

This clonotype occurred many times. It may be a read error: a sequence one base away is much more abundant. The chain recombines TRBV12-3 or TRBV12-4 with TRBJ2-1, with 9 bases identical to TRBD2. Trimming cost V 1 base and J 9 bases; bases outside gene matches: 7. This CDR3 contains 15 residues. The CDR3 region is CASSLGSGRNSEQFF. The CDR3 region has the DNA TGTGCCAGCAGTTTAGGTAGCGGGAGAAACAGTGAGCAGTTCTTC.

Here the CDR3 reads CASSSKARGLAGADTQYF. The CDR3 DNA follows: TGTGCCAGCAGTTCCAAAGCGAGGGGACTAGCGGGAGCGGATACGCAGTATTTT. The chain carries TRBV28 and TRBJ2-3; 14 bases map to TRBD2. Per the germline V gene, CDR1 is MDHEN and CDR2 is SYDVKM. Trimming removed 4 bases from V and 6 bases from J; junction bases left unmatched: 12. This CDR3 contains 18 residues.

This clonotype has at least ten counts. The chain joins TRBV28 to TRBJ2-5; the match to TRBD2 covers 15 bases. V dropped 6 bases and J dropped 3; count of bases not matched to a gene: 11. CDR1 and CDR2 (germline): MDHEN, SYDVKM. The CDR3 is made up of 18 amino acids. CDR3 sequence (DNA): TGTGCCAGCAGCCCGATGAGGGGGACTAGCGGGAGGAAAGAGACCCAGTACTTC. Encoded protein: CASSPMRGTSGRKETQYF.

This sequence joins TRBV5-4 and TRBJ1-5; a weak D match, TRBD1 (5 bases). This CDR3 has 15 amino acids. Germline V gene lookup returns CDR1 SGHNT and CDR2 YYREEE (reference sequence). V shed 3 bases and J shed 2 bases, with 12 bases lying between them. The CDR3 nucleotides are TGTGCCAGCAGCTGGGACGTCCAACGCAATCAGCCCCAGCATTTT. Protein product: CASSWDVQRNQPQHF.

This clonotype was found many times. The J gene is TRBJ1-4, the V gene TRBV28; tentatively, D is TRBD1 (5 bases). In germline, CDR1 is MDHEN, CDR2 SYDVKM. The CDR3 sequence is 14 residues long. Between the trimmed V and J ends, which lost 6 bases and 4 bases, there was a span of 12 bases. The CDR3 reads CASRSTVGNEKLFF. CDR3 DNA: TGTGCCAGCAGGTCGACAGTAGGTAATGAAAAACTGTTTTTT.